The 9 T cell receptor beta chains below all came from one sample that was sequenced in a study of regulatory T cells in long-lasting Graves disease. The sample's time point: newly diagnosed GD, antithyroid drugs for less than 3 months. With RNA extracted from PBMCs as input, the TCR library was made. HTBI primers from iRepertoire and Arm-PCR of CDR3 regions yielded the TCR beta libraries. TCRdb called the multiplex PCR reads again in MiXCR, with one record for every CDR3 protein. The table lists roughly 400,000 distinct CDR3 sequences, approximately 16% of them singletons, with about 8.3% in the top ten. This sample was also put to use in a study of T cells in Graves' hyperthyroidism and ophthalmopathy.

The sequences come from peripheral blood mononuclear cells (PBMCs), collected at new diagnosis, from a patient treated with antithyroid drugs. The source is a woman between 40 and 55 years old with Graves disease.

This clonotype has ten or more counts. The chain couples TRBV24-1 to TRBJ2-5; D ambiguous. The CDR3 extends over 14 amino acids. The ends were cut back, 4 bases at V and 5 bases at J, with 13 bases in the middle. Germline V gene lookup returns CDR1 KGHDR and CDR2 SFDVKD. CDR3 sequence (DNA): TGTGCCACCAGTGACCCCTCCGAGAGGGAGACCCAGTACTTC. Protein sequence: CATSDPSERETQYF.

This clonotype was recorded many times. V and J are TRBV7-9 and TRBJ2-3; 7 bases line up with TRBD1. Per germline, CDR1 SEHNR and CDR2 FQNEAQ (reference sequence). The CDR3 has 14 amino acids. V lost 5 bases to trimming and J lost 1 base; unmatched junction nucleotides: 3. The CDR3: CASSIGQGTDTQYF. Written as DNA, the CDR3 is TGTGCCAGCAGCATCGGACAGGGCACAGATACGCAGTATTTT.

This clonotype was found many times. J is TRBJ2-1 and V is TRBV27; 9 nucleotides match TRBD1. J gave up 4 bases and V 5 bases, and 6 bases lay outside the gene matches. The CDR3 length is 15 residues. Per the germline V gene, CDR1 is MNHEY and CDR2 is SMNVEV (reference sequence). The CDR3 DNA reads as TGTGCCAGCAGTCTGACAGGGGGAATTTACAATGAGCAGTTCTTC. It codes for CASSLTGGIYNEQFF.

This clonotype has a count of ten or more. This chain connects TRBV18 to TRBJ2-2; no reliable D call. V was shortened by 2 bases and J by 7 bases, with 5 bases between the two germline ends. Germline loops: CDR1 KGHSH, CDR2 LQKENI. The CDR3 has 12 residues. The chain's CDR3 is CASSPDHGELFF. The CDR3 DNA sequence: TGTGCCAGCTCACCAGACCACGGGGAGCTGTTTTTT.

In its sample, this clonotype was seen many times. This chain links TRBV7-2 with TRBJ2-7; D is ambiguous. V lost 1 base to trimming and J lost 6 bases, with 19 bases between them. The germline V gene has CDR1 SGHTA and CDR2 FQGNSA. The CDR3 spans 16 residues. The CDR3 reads CASSLEGGTPDGEQYF. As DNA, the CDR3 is TGTGCCAGCAGCTTAGAAGGTGGTACCCCTGATGGCGAGCAGTACTTC.

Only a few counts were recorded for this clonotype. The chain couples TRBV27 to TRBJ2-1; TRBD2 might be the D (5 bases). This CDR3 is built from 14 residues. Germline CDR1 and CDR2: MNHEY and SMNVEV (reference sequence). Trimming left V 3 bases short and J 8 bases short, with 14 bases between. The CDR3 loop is CASSFGPGFDEQFF. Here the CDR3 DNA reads TGTGCCAGCAGTTTCGGGCCGGGGTTTGATGAGCAGTTCTTC.

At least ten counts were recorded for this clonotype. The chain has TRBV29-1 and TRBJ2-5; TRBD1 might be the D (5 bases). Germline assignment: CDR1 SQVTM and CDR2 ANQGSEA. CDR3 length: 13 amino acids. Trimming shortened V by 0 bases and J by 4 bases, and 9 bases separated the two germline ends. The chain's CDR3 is CSVEDRRGETQYF. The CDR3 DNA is TGCAGCGTTGAAGACAGAAGGGGAGAGACCCAGTACTTC.

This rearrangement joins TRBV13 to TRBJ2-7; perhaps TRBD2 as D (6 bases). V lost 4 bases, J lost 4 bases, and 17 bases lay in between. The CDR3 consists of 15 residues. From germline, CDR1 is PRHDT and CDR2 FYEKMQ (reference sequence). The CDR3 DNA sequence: TGTGCCAGCAGCTCAACCGGGACTCCACCGTACGAGCAGTACTTC. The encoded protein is CASSSTGTPPYEQYF.

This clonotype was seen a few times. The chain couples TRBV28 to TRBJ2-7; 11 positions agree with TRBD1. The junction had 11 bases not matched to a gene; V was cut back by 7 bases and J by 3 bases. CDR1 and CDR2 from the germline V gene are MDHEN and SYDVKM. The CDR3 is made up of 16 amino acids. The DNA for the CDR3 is TGTGCCAGCAATACCATCCGGGACAGGGGGTACTACGAGCAGTACTTC. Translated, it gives CASNTIRDRGYYEQYF.